This T cell receptor beta chain was obtained from a study of shared T cell receptors in the human thymus. This table comes from immunoSEQ multiplex PCR, and its TCRdb copy is limited to in-frame clones, with some not included. There are roughly 500,000 clones in the sample; 75% to 80% occur only once, and roughly 0.013% lies in the top ten. The data were also submitted as part of a second study, on human thymus T cells. That publication notes: Resected material from corrective heart surgery provided the thymus tissue analysed. V and J gene usage appeared biased in thymic and blood repertoires. Related reports documented highly overlapping thymic repertoires among unrelated individuals.

Source material: thymocytes. The sequence was obtained from a boy younger than two with a congenital heart defect.

The chain's CDR3 is CASSFEVGGPGTQYF. The CDR3 coding sequence is TGTGCCAGCAGTTTTGAGGTCGGCGGGCCGGGTACGCAGTATTTT. V and J are TRBV28 and TRBJ2-3, with D possibly being TRBD2 (5 bases). This CDR3 has 15 residues. The germline V and J ends were trimmed by 3 bases and 8 bases, with 18 bases remaining between them. Germline CDR1 and CDR2: MDHEN and SYDVKM.